The T cell receptor beta chain described here comes from a study of T cells in Graves' hyperthyroidism and ophthalmopathy. TCR beta CDR3 regions were amplified from RNA. A set of HTBI primers served as the primers for a first-round RT-PCR of the TCR CDR3. Each CDR3 protein is one row after TCRdb ran MiXCR on the multiplex PCR reads. The sample has about 480,000 distinct CDR3 sequences; 13% to 15% are singletons. The CDR3 has 15 residues. Trimming left V 5 bases short and J 1 base short, with 11 bases between. CDR1 SNHLY and CDR2 FYNNEI come from the germline V gene. This clonotype has at least ten counts.

The sequence was collected from a woman between 18 and 29 years old with Graves' hyperthyroidism. The chain recombines TRBV2 with TRBJ2-2, with D tentatively TRBD1 (5 bases). The sequencing input was blood. The DNA of the CDR3 is TGTGCCAGCAGTAGAGACAGCTTGAACACCGGGGAGCTGTTTTTT. Its translation: CASSRDSLNTGELFF.